Presented here are 12 T cell receptor beta chains from one specimen sequenced in a study of T cell changes during pregnancy in multiple sclerosis. Produced via immunoSEQ multiplex PCR; TCRdb's table is partial and in-frame only. Of around 30,000 clones listed, about 92% were seen once; the top ten hold approximately 6%. This material consisted of CD8+ T cells from peripheral blood mononuclear cells, taken before pregnancy. The receptors were gathered from a female donor with multiple sclerosis, enrolled in a pregnancy study.

The gene calls are TRBV27 and TRBJ2-7; 7 bases align to TRBD2. Per the germline V gene, CDR1 is MNHEY and CDR2 is SMNVEV (reference sequence). This CDR3 is built from 11 residues. Unmatched junction bases numbered 1, after V lost 4 bases and J lost 7 bases. CDR3 amino acids: CASSSGGEQYF. The CDR3 nucleotides read TGTGCCAGCAGTTCGGGAGGTGAGCAGTACTTC.

CDR3 coding DNA: TGTGCCAGCAGTGATGATCTGGGCGATGGTGAGCAGTTCTTC. Its protein product is CASSDDLGDGEQFF. This sequence joins TRBV2 and TRBJ2-1, with D hard to call. This CDR3 is built from 14 residues. V was cut by 3 bases and J by 9 bases, with 15 bases left in between. Germline CDR1 SNHLY, CDR2 FYNNEI. Based on the CDR3 plus reference TRBV2 and TRBJ2-1, the full variable domain is EPEVTQTPSHQVTQMGQEVILRCVPISNHLYFYWYRQILGQKVEFLVSFYNNEISEKSEIFDDQFSVERPDGSNFTLKIRSTKLEDSAMYFCASSDDLGDGEQFFGPGTRLTVL.

The chain has TRBV9 and TRBJ2-3; 9 bases match TRBD2. The junction had 8 bases not matched to a gene; V was cut back by 0 bases and J by 6 bases. The CDR3 spans 16 residues. Germline V gene lookup returns CDR1 SGDLS and CDR2 YYNGEE. CDR3 in DNA: TGTGCCAGCAGCGTAGAGGAGCGGGGGGTAATGGATACGCAGTATTTT. It is translated as CASSVEERGVMDTQYF.

This clone was counted a single time. The CDR3 coding sequence is TGTGCCAGCAGTCCCCAGGGAGGGGGGGGACTAGCGTTTTACGAGCAGTACTTC. Its protein product is CASSPQGGGGLAFYEQYF. The V and J genes are TRBV27 and TRBJ2-7; TRBD2 matches 10 bases. Losses at the gene ends were 5 bases for V and 4 bases for J; bases not matched to a gene: 17. In germline, CDR1 is MNHEY, CDR2 SMNVEV (reference sequence). The CDR3 extends over 18 amino acids.

The DNA of the CDR3 is TGTGCCAGCAGCGGGAGGGGTGTGGCCCTTGTCCAAGAGACCCAGTACTTC. This gives the protein CASSGRGVALVQETQYF. The genes are TRBV9 and TRBJ2-5; D is perhaps TRBD2 (6 bases). V lost 3 bases and J lost 1, with 19 bases in between. Per the germline V gene, CDR1 is SGDLS and CDR2 is YYNGEE. This CDR3 region has 17 residues. The full variable domain, in which reference TRBV9 and TRBJ2-5 provide the parts outside the CDR3, is DSGVTQTPKHLITATGQRVTLRCSPRSGDLSVYWYQQSLDQGLQFLIQYYNGEERAKGNILERFSAQQFPDLHSELNLSSLELGDSALYFCASSGRGVALVQETQYFGPGTRLLVL.

The CDR3 region is CSVCTGTGSYYEQYF. In DNA, the CDR3 is TGCAGCGTGTGCACCGGGACAGGGTCCTACTACGAGCAGTACTTC. V is TRBV29-1 and J is TRBJ2-7; TRBD1 agrees at 9 bases. Germline values: CDR1 SQVTM, CDR2 ANQGSEA. The CDR3 has 15 residues. The junction had 12 bases not matched to a gene; V was cut back by 6 bases and J by 3 bases.

The chain employs TRBV27 and TRBJ1-5; D is possibly TRBD1 (5 bases). The V gene lost 2 bases and the J gene lost 5 bases, with 19 bases spanning the gap. This CDR3 region has 17 residues. The germline V gene encodes CDR1 MNHEY and CDR2 SMNVEV (reference sequence). The CDR3 sequence is CASSLSWGGVGYQPQHF. CDR3 nucleotides: TGTGCCAGCAGTTTAAGTTGGGGGGGTGTCGGATATCAGCCCCAGCATTTT.

For the CDR3, the DNA is TGTGCCAGCAGCGTGACAGGGCGGGGGGACAATGAGCAGTTCTTC. Translating it yields CASSVTGRGDNEQFF. This chain connects TRBV9 to TRBJ2-1, with D perhaps matching TRBD2 (8 bases). Germline CDR1 SGDLS, CDR2 YYNGEE. The CDR3 loop spans 15 amino acids. Deletions cut 2 bases from V and 5 bases from J, with 14 bases between.

This clone was observed a single time. The rearrangement uses TRBV27 and TRBJ2-1; TRBD2 agrees at 8 bases. Germline V lookup: CDR1 MNHEY, CDR2 SMNVEV (reference sequence). Trimming took 4 bases from V and 8 from J; bases not matched to a gene: 13. The CDR3 sequence is 16 residues long. The CDR3 is CASSSGRGGRNHEQFF. DNA for the CDR3: TGTGCCAGCAGTTCCGGGAGGGGCGGGAGGAACCATGAGCAGTTCTTC.

The rearrangement joins TRBV6-5 to TRBJ1-2; D is ambiguous. The CDR3 runs 16 residues. V was cut by 0 bases and J by 3 bases, with 14 bases left in between. Germline V gene data show CDR1 as MNHEY and CDR2 as SVGAGI. CDR3 nucleotide sequence: TGTGCCAGCAGTTACTCGACTTCTGGGGAGTACTATGGCTACACCTTC. Amino acids: CASSYSTSGEYYGYTF.

The gene calls are TRBV6-5 and TRBJ1-1, with 7 bases identical to TRBD1. This CDR3 is 14 amino acids long. Trimming cost V 5 bases and J 3 bases; bases outside gene matches: 6. CDR1 MNHEY and CDR2 SVGAGI come from the germline V gene. CDR3 in amino acids: CASSPSGGHTEAFF. The DNA of the CDR3 is TGTGCCAGCAGTCCTTCAGGGGGTCACACTGAAGCTTTCTTT.

This chain connects TRBV5-1 to TRBJ2-7; D might be TRBD1 (6 bases). This CDR3 region has 14 residues. V was shortened by 0 bases and J by 2 bases, with 9 bases between the two germline ends. CDR1 and CDR2 (germline): SGHRS, YFSETQ. CDR3 residues: CASSLGPGAYEQYF. As DNA, the CDR3 is TGCGCCAGCAGCTTGGGTCCAGGGGCCTACGAGCAGTACTTC.